These T cell receptor beta chains were read from a single sample in a study of CD8+ T cells in alopecia areata. Clones were sequenced by immunoSEQ multiplex PCR, and TCRdb holds only the in-frame ones, with some missing. The sample lists 150,000 or so clones; about 88% were seen once. Sequencing used CD8+ T cells sorted from blood, obtained at week 4, from a patient treated with tofacitinib. These receptors were obtained from a human donor with alopecia areata. Each CDR3 is given with its conserved first and last residue. The D gene is left open where the match is weak. Rows give clone size only sometimes, using once, few, many, or a class for an expanded clone.

j_call clone_size d_call v_call cdr3_nt cdr3_aa
TRBJ2-3 NA NA TRBV5-6 TGTGCCAGCAGCTTATGGGATACGCAGTATTTT CASSLWDTQYF
TRBJ2-7 NA NA TRBV27 TGTGCCAGCGGGCTATCAGGGGAGGGAAACTACGAGCAGTACTTC CASGLSGEGNYEQYF
TRBJ2-7 NA NA TRBV28 TGTGCCAGCAGTTTAAGGGCAGGGTCGGACTACGAGCAGTACTTC CASSLRAGSDYEQYF
TRBJ1-2 NA NA TRBV30 TGTGCCTGGAGTGTACATCCCTCTACCGCTATATATGGCTACACCTTC CAWSVHPSTAIYGYTF
TRBJ1-1 once TRBD1 TRBV4-1 TGCGCCAGCAGCCAGTCAGACAGGGCGAACACTGAAGCTTTCTTT CASSQSDRANTEAFF
TRBJ2-5 few NA TRBV2 TGTGCCAGCAGAGCCCGGAGGGAGACCCAGTACTTC CASRARRETQYF
TRBJ1-4 NA NA TRBV7-9 TGTGCCAGCAGCCCGAGCGGACAGTCTAATGAAAAACTGTTTTTT CASSPSGQSNEKLFF
TRBJ2-3 NA TRBD2 TRBV4-1 TGCGCCAGCCGCTCGAAATCCGGGACTAGCGGCGATACGCAGTATTTT CASRSKSGTSGDTQYF
TRBJ2-1 NA NA TRBV27 TGTGCCAGCAGTCTCACCCCGGGACACTACAATGAGCAGTTCTTC CASSLTPGHYNEQFF
TRBJ2-7 NA NA TRBV19 TGTGCCAGCGAATCTAGCGAGACCTACGAGCAGTACTTC CASESSETYEQYF
TRBJ2-3 NA NA TRBV7-9 TGTGCCAGCAGCCCTGAATTTTCTGGGCATAATACGCAGTATTTT CASSPEFSGHNTQYF
TRBJ2-3 NA NA TRBV13 TGTGCCAGCAGCTTAGGTGCGGAAGTGGGGACAGATACGCAGTATTTT CASSLGAEVGTDTQYF
TRBJ2-1 NA NA TRBV7-9 TGTGCCAGCAGCTTGGCAGGCCTCTCCTACAATGAGCAGTTCTTC CASSLAGLSYNEQFF
TRBJ2-7 NA NA TRBV2 TGTGCCAGCAGGGGGGGGACATCCTACGAGCAGTACTTC CASRGGTSYEQYF
TRBJ2-3 few NA TRBV6-5 TGTGCCAGCAGTGTCCTTTGGTTATCTACGCAGTATTTT CASSVLWLSTQYF
TRBJ1-1 NA NA TRBV7-9 TGTGCCAGCAGCTTATATGACAGCTTGAACACTGAAGCTTTCTTT CASSLYDSLNTEAFF
TRBJ2-2 NA TRBD1 TRBV15 TGTGCCACCAGCAAGGGACAGATGACCGGGGAGCTGTTTTTT CATSKGQMTGELFF
TRBJ2-1 NA TRBD2 TRBV29-1 TGCAGCCCCCGCCGGCTAGCGGACGGGAATGAGCAGTTCTTC CSPRRLADGNEQFF
TRBJ2-7 NA NA TRBV4-1 TGCGCCAGCAGCCAAGGCTCAGGGTCGAGCTCCTACGAGCAGTACTTC CASSQGSGSSSYEQYF
TRBJ1-1 NA NA TRBV7-8 TGTGCCAGCAGCCCAGACTCCTGGGGTAACACTGAAGCTTTCTTT CASSPDSWGNTEAFF
TRBJ2-2 NA TRBD2 TRBV29-1 TGCAGCGTTGTCGAGCGGGGACTGAACACCGGGGAGCTGTTTTTT CSVVERGLNTGELFF
TRBJ2-3 NA NA TRBV29-1 TGCAGCGTTGATGGGACGGGCAGCACAGATACGCAGTATTTT CSVDGTGSTDTQYF
TRBJ2-7 NA NA TRBV20-1 TGCAGTGCTACCACAGGGACCGAGCAGTACTTC CSATTGTEQYF
TRBJ2-3 NA TRBD2 TRBV29-1 TGCAGCGTTGCAGCGGGGATCTCAGATACGCAGTATTTT CSVAAGISDTQYF
TRBJ2-7 NA TRBD1 TRBV6-1 TGTGCCAGCAGTGAAGTAACAGGGGCGGTCGAGCAGTACTTC CASSEVTGAVEQYF
TRBJ2-5 NA NA TRBV11-2 TGTGCCAGCAGCTTAGTTGGTAGGACACCCCAAGAGACCCAGTACTTC CASSLVGRTPQETQYF
TRBJ2-1 few TRBD2 TRBV5-6 TGTGCCAGCAGCCTCAGCGGGGGGGCTTACAATGAGCAGTTCTTC CASSLSGGAYNEQFF
TRBJ1-2 NA NA TRBV4-1 TGCGCCAGCAGCCCCGGACAGTACTATGGCTACACCTTC CASSPGQYYGYTF
TRBJ2-7 NA TRBD1 TRBV19 TGTGCCAGTAGCCTACAGGGGAACTCCTACGAGCAGTACTTC CASSLQGNSYEQYF
TRBJ2-3 few TRBD2 TRBV11-2 TGTGCCAGCAGCATCCGGGACTACAACACAGATACGCAGTATTTT CASSIRDYNTDTQYF
TRBJ1-1 NA NA TRBV5-1 TGCGCCAGCAGCTTGGATTCCTGGGGCAAAGCTTTCTTT CASSLDSWGKAFF
TRBJ2-3 NA NA TRBV6-1 TGTGCCAGCAGTGAAAAGGCCGGACTCACAGATACGCAGTATTTT CASSEKAGLTDTQYF
TRBJ2-3 NA NA TRBV4-1 TGCGCCAGCAGCCAAGTCGGGGGATCTAGCACAGATACGCAGTATTTT CASSQVGGSSTDTQYF
TRBJ1-5 once NA TRBV6-1 TGTGCCAGCAGTGATTTGGGCAGGGAGAGCAATCAGCCCCAGCATTTT CASSDLGRESNQPQHF
TRBJ2-1 NA NA TRBV5-4 TGTGCCAGCAGCTCTACAGGGAGCTCCTACAATGAGCAGTTCTTC CASSSTGSSYNEQFF
TRBJ2-7 once NA TRBV29-1 TGCAGCGTCGAATACCGGGACTCCTACGAGCAGTACTTC CSVEYRDSYEQYF
TRBJ1-4 NA TRBD1 TRBV29-1 TGCAGCGTTGCTCGGGACAGGGCGTATGAAAAACTGTTTTTT CSVARDRAYEKLFF
TRBJ2-1 NA TRBD2 TRBV10-3 TGTGCCATCAGCCTCCCCCCTAGCGGGAGAAAAGAGGAGCAGTTCTTC CAISLPPSGRKEEQFF
TRBJ2-3 NA NA TRBV25-1 TGTGCCAGCAGTGACTGGGTAGGGGCGACAGATACGCAGTATTTT CASSDWVGATDTQYF
TRBJ2-7 NA TRBD1 TRBV2 TGTGCCAGCCTTCGACAGGGGACCGAGCAGTACTTC CASLRQGTEQYF
TRBJ2-7 NA NA TRBV15 TGTGCCACCAGCAGAGAGGGGGATCTCCGCGAGCAGTACTTC CATSREGDLREQYF
TRBJ2-5 NA TRBD1 TRBV29-1 TGCAGCGTTGACGGTGACAGGGGGTACCAAGAGACCCAGTACTTC CSVDGDRGYQETQYF
TRBJ2-3 NA NA TRBV9 TGTGCCAGCAGCGTAGAAGCAGGTAGCGCCATCTCCACAGATACGCAGTATTTT CASSVEAGSAISTDTQYF
TRBJ2-3 NA TRBD2 TRBV7-3 TGTGCCAGCAGCTTGAGCGGGGGGGCTACAGATACGCAGTATTTT CASSLSGGATDTQYF
TRBJ2-6 NA TRBD2 TRBV7-8 TGTGCCAGCAGCGGGGAGGGGACCCTTTCTGGGGCCAACGTCCTGACTTTC CASSGEGTLSGANVLTF
TRBJ2-3 many TRBD2 TRBV6-4 TGTGCCAGCAGTGACTCGGTAGCGGGGGGCACAGATACGCAGTATTTT CASSDSVAGGTDTQYF
TRBJ2-5 few TRBD2 TRBV23-1 TGCGCCAGCAGTCTCCTCAGTTGCGCGGGAGGAGAGACCCAGTACTTC CASSLLSCAGGETQYF
TRBJ2-7 NA TRBD1 TRBV28 TGTGCCAGCAGTTTACTACGACAGGGTACCTACGAGCAGTACTTC CASSLLRQGTYEQYF
TRBJ2-3 NA NA TRBV4-1 TGCGCCAGCAGCCAAGATGGGGGCAGGGCTAGCACAGATACGCAGTATTTT CASSQDGGRASTDTQYF
TRBJ1-5 NA TRBD1 TRBV4-1 TGCGCCAGCAGCCAAGTCACAGGGGCCCGCAATCAGCCCCAGCATTTT CASSQVTGARNQPQHF
TRBJ2-1 NA NA TRBV5-6 TGTGCCAGCAGCTTGTGGTCCGGCCGGAGCGGCACCTACAATGAGCAGTTCTTC CASSLWSGRSGTYNEQFF
TRBJ2-7 NA NA TRBV5-6 TGTGCCAGCAGTGTAGGAACAGAGACCTACGAGCAGTACTTC CASSVGTETYEQYF
TRBJ2-7 NA TRBD1 TRBV5-1 TGCGCCAGCACATTTGGACAGGGAGTCCCCTACGAGCAGTACTTC CASTFGQGVPYEQYF
TRBJ2-1 NA NA TRBV27 TGTGCCAGCAGTCCAAAGAGCTCCTACAATGAGCAGTTCTTC CASSPKSSYNEQFF
TRBJ2-2 few TRBD2 TRBV28 TGTGCCAGCAGTTCCCCTATGCGGGAGGGGGTCGGGGAGCTGTTTTTT CASSSPMREGVGELFF
TRBJ2-3 NA TRBD2 TRBV7-2 TGTGCCAGCAGCTTAGGGGCTAGCGGGTTCACAGATACGCAGTATTTT CASSLGASGFTDTQYF
TRBJ1-1 NA NA TRBV5-1 TGCGCCAGCAGCTTGAGCCGGGTCACTGAAGCTTTCTTT CASSLSRVTEAFF
TRBJ2-7 NA TRBD2 TRBV9 TGTGCCAGCAGCGTAGCAACGGGGGGACCCTACGAGCAGTACTTC CASSVATGGPYEQYF
TRBJ2-7 once TRBD2 TRBV7-9 TGTGCCAGCAGCTCACCCCTAGCGGGATTCTACGAGCAGTACTTC CASSSPLAGFYEQYF